This T cell receptor beta chain was documented in a study of blood T cell repertoires in COVID-19. Study summary: The origin of the acute and convalescent COVID-19 samples was the United States, Italy and Spain. Sample material is recorded as cDNA or gDNA derived from T cells, B-cell-depleted T cells, or PBMCs.

The CDR3 contains 14 residues. V lost 1 base to trimming and J lost 5 bases; unmatched junction nucleotides: 3. In germline, CDR1 is KGHDR, CDR2 SFDVKD. Methods used by the authors: For nucleated cells, counts were estimated from reference gene primer amplification. Here immunoSEQ multiplex PCR was the method, and the copy in TCRdb shows in-frame clones only, minus some. The D gene and trimming were derived from the DNA, and the V and J assignments and clone size from that table. The table lists 300,000 or so clones, roughly 84% of them singletons. Specimen: peripheral blood. The chain is built from TRBV24-1 and TRBJ2-5, with 7 bases fitting TRBD2. This TCR was recovered from a man aged 50 to 60 with active or convalescent COVID-19. The CDR3 DNA reads as TGTGCCACCAGTGATTTAGGTAGCGGGGAGACCCAGTACTTC. Translation: CATSDLGSGETQYF.